The present T cell receptor (beta chain) was sequenced within a study of metastatic and nonmetastatic thyroid tumors. Concerning this clone itself: The antigen remains unidentified.

In the original analysis: The study's classifier, a distant-metastasis tool for papillary thyroid cancer, was built using CDR3 differences across clinicopathological groups. TCRdb called clones again from the PCR reads with MiXCR. TCRdb's processing, not the authors' own work, is the source of the V and J calls. The data show 30,000 to 35,000 clones, approximately 16% seen once. No treatment had been given to any patient before thyroid surgery. Germline assignment: CDR1 MNHNS and CDR2 SASEGT. This CDR3 is 13 amino acids long. Trimming left V 8 bases short and J 3 bases short, with 14 bases between. Study results and limitations: In blood and tumor, TCR beta diversity was reportedly significantly higher in malignant thyroid tumors than in benign nodules.

The gene calls are TRBV6-1 and TRBJ2-7; D ambiguous. The receptor was isolated from a male donor with papillary thyroid cancer or a benign thyroid nodule (not recorded which). Some clones in this sample may be carry-over from other donors' samples. Sequenced sample: blood. The CDR3 is CASQLSLGYEQYF. The CDR3 region has the DNA TGTGCCAGCCAACTTAGCCTTGGCTACGAGCAGTACTTC.